This T cell receptor (beta chain) was observed in a study of T-cell memory formation after mild COVID-19. Study details: Largely donor-specific sequence clusters came from a couple of donors.

This clonotype appeared a few times. TCRdb re-derived calls from the 5' RACE reads in MiXCR, one entry per CDR3 protein. Here the sample spans hundreds of thousands of distinct CDR3 sequences, around 21% being singletons. The CDR3 is made up of 18 amino acids. Germline lookup yields CDR1 KGHDR and CDR2 SFDVKD. V was clipped by 0 bases and J by 8 bases; unmatched bases: 6. This TCR came from an adult woman who had mild COVID-19 (a few samples of this study predate the infection). Cell type and time point are not known. The sample taken for sequencing was PBMCs or a T cell subset sorted from them (not recorded which). The rearrangement joins TRBV24-1 to TRBJ2-1; TRBD2 matches 16 bases. The CDR3 region is CATSDLGTSGRGGYEQFF. Here the CDR3 DNA reads TGTGCCACCAGTGATTTGGGGACTAGCGGGAGGGGGGGCTATGAGCAGTTCTTC.